This TCR beta chain was sequenced during a study of beta chain features in type 1 diabetes. Study observations and caveats: Type 1 diabetes patients showed a moderate but significant shortening of TCRB CDR3s in all four CD4+ subsets.

CDR1 LNHDA and CDR2 SQIVND come from the germline V gene (reference sequence). V lost 9 bases and J lost 0; bases outside the gene matches: 4. CDR3 size: 13 residues. Sequencing targeted expressed TCRB transcripts, as all isolated RNA had been reverse transcribed. Profiling relied on immunoSEQ multiplex PCR, and the TCRdb table lists in-frame clones only, not all of them. Of about 47,000 clones in the sample, around 40% were seen once. About this clone itself: Its specificity is not known.

Purity exceeded 98% in all sorted populations. The V call is TRBV19, the J call TRBJ1-2; 7 bases line up with TRBD1. The sequencing input was stem cell memory CD4+ T cells from blood. The TCR sequence derives from a young man with type 1 diabetes. The CDR3 reads CAREDRTNYGYTF. CDR3 in DNA: TGTGCCAGGGAGGACAGGACTAACTATGGCTACACCTTC.